Presented here are 29 T cell receptor beta chains from one specimen sequenced in a study of regulatory T cells. The primer mix had 52 TRBV and 13 TRBJ primers. Generated by immunoSEQ multiplex PCR, the TCRdb table keeps only in-frame clones and is missing some. This table holds about 15,000 clones, more than 90% found once. Sequenced material: CD8+ T cells sorted from blood. The receptors come from a person between 18 and 35 years old with CD3G deficiency.

This clone is medium-sized in the sample. The gene calls are TRBV30 and TRBJ1-1; D unclear. Trimming shortened V by 5 bases and J by 0 bases, and 4 bases separated the two germline ends. From germline, CDR1 is GTSNPN and CDR2 SVGIG (reference sequence). The CDR3 runs 11 residues. CDR3 nucleotides: TGTGCCTGGGAGATGAACACTGAAGCTTTCTTT. This gives the protein CAWEMNTEAFF.

The rearrangement joins TRBV9 to TRBJ2-1; 8 bases agree with TRBD2. CDR1 SGDLS and CDR2 YYNGEE come from the germline V gene. V lost 0 bases and J lost 7; bases outside the gene matches: 6. The CDR3 length is 15 residues. CDR3 nucleotide sequence: TGTGCCAGCAGCGTAGACGGGGGGGCGATGAATGAGCAGTTCTTC. Protein sequence: CASSVDGGAMNEQFF.

The chain is built from TRBV5-1 and TRBJ2-7; D perhaps matches TRBD1 (5 bases). Per germline, CDR1 SGHRS and CDR2 YFSETQ. Trimming removed 0 bases at V and 5 bases at J, with 15 bases between. There are 15 residues in the CDR3. The DNA of the CDR3 is TGCGCCAGCAGCTTGGTATTCAGGGCAGCCCACGAGCAGTACTTC. It encodes CASSLVFRAAHEQYF.

This chain joins TRBV9 and TRBJ2-4, with D perhaps assigned TRBD1 or TRBD2 (5 bases each). Germline V gene sequence: CDR1 SGDLS, CDR2 YYNGEE. V gave up 0 bases and J gave up 1 base, with 8 bases separating them. The CDR3 has 15 amino acids. The DNA of the CDR3 is TGTGCCAGCAGCGTAGGAGGGGATGCCAAAAACATTCAGTACTTC. This sequence encodes CASSVGGDAKNIQYF.

The gene calls are TRBV7-6 and TRBJ1-1; TRBD1 is a possible D gene (6 bases). The CDR3 is 13 residues long. CDR1 is SGHVS and CDR2 is FNYEAQ in the germline V gene. V lost 4 bases and J 4 bases, leaving 10 bases between the germline ends. CDR3 in amino acids: CASSWRGGTEAFF. CDR3 nucleotides: TGTGCCAGCAGCTGGAGGGGGGGCACTGAAGCTTTCTTT.

V and J are TRBV19 and TRBJ1-1; D gene unclear. Germline assignment: CDR1 LNHDA and CDR2 SQIVND (reference sequence). Trimming stripped 3 bases from V and 1 base from J, with 6 bases between. The CDR3 has 13 residues. The CDR3 DNA reads TGTGCCAGTAGTATCTCCGGGAACACTGAAGCTTTCTTT. This encodes CASSISGNTEAFF.

This clone was detected a few times. The rearrangement joins TRBV5-1 to TRBJ1-2; the D gene is possibly TRBD1 (6 bases). There are 19 residues in the CDR3. Per the germline V gene, CDR1 is SGHRS and CDR2 is YFSETQ. Deletions cut 0 bases from V and 0 bases from J, with 21 bases between. The CDR3 DNA reads TGCGCCAGCAGCTTGGCGCCGGACAGCTCCTTTCAAGCTAACTATGGCTACACCTTC. Protein product: CASSLAPDSSFQANYGYTF.

This clone was observed once. The chain links TRBV2 to TRBJ1-2, with a tentative D call TRBD1 (5 bases). This CDR3 has 14 amino acids. From germline, CDR1 is SNHLY and CDR2 FYNNEI. Trimming cost V 8 bases and J 0 bases, with 13 bases left between them. The CDR3 sequence is CASVGQGANYGYTF. The CDR3 coding sequence is TGTGCCAGCGTGGGGCAGGGCGCTAACTATGGCTACACCTTC.

The chain is built from TRBV25-1 and TRBJ2-6; D is tentatively TRBD1 or TRBD2 (5 bases each). V was pared by 1 base and J by 0 bases, with 13 bases between. CDR3 size: 18 residues. CDR1 and CDR2 from the germline V gene are MGHDK and SYGVNS. CDR3 nucleotides: TGTGCCAGCAGTGAATCTCGAGGGGACGCCTCTGGGGCCAACGTCCTGACTTTC. Protein sequence: CASSESRGDASGANVLTF.

This chain links TRBV19 with TRBJ2-3; 9 bases map to TRBD2. This CDR3 has 13 amino acids. The trim removed 5 bases at V and 6 bases at J, leaving 3 bases unmatched. CDR1 is LNHDA, CDR2 SQIVND, per germline (reference sequence). DNA for the CDR3: TGTGCCAGTAGTGCTAGCGGGGTGGATACGCAGTATTTT. Its protein product is CASSASGVDTQYF.

The chain links TRBV6-1 to TRBJ1-6; TRBD1 might be the D (6 bases). CDR3 length: 15 amino acids. V was trimmed by 8 bases and J by 5 bases, leaving 16 bases between them. Per germline, CDR1 MNHNS and CDR2 SASEGT. CDR3 DNA sequence: TGTGCCAGCCGCGTGCTCGGGACAAATAATTCACCCCTCCACTTT. Protein: CASRVLGTNNSPLHF.

The chain joins TRBV7-9 to TRBJ1-2, with no clear D. This CDR3 comprises 12 residues. Trimming removed 2 bases at V and 6 bases at J, with 7 bases between. The V gene's germline CDR1 is SEHNR and CDR2 FQNEAQ (reference sequence). This CDR3 reads CASSLFSNGYTF. The CDR3 DNA follows: TGTGCCAGCAGCTTATTCTCCAATGGCTACACCTTC.

The chain links TRBV7-2 to TRBJ1-5, with D maybe TRBD1 (6 bases). The CDR3 runs 15 residues. Trimming stripped 5 bases from V and 4 bases from J, with 15 bases between. Per germline, CDR1 SGHTA and CDR2 FQGNSA. For the CDR3, the DNA is TGTGCCAGCAGCCCCCCGGACAGCCAAAATCAGCCCCAGCATTTT. Its translation: CASSPPDSQNQPQHF.

V usage is TRBV5-3 and J usage is TRBJ2-7, with 7 bases aligning to TRBD2. TRBV5-3 qualifies as an ORF whose function is uncertain. Unmatched junction bases numbered 9, after V lost 3 bases and J lost 6 bases. This CDR3 spans 14 amino acids. CDR3 protein: CARSWGGMESEQYF. The CDR3, as DNA: TGTGCCAGAAGCTGGGGGGGTATGGAGAGCGAGCAGTACTTC.

J is TRBJ2-1 and V is TRBV7-9; unclear D gene. The germline V gene encodes CDR1 SEHNR and CDR2 FQNEAQ (reference sequence). V was pared by 4 bases and J by 4 bases, with 11 bases between. This CDR3 is 14 amino acids long. The CDR3, as DNA: TGTGCCAGCAGCTCCAGCGACCTATACAATGAGCAGTTCTTC. Its translation: CASSSSDLYNEQFF. The variable domain in full, with the rest retrieved from reference TRBV7-9 and TRBJ2-1, is DTGVSQNPRHKITKRGQNVTFRCDPISEHNRLYWYRQTLGQGPEFLTYFQNEAQLEKSRLLSDRFSAERPKGSFSTLEIQRTEQGDSAMYLCASSSSDLYNEQFFGPGTRLTVL.

The chain is built from TRBV10-3 and TRBJ1-2; D remains unclear. Germline CDR1 is ENHRY and CDR2 is SYGVKD. This CDR3 region has 11 residues. V lost 4 bases and J lost 7, with 7 bases in between. CDR3: CAISVGSGYTF. Written as DNA, the CDR3 is TGTGCCATCAGTGTGGGCAGTGGCTACACCTTC.

The chain is built from TRBV5-6 and TRBJ1-4; 7 bases align to TRBD1. This CDR3 has 11 amino acids. The germline gives CDR1 SGHDT, CDR2 YYEEEE. V was clipped by 4 bases and J by 12 bases; unmatched bases: 3. CDR3 bases: TGTGCCAGCAGCGCCGGACAGGAACTGTTTTTT. It translates to CASSAGQELFF.

The chain recombines TRBV27 with TRBJ2-2; TRBD1 aligns across 10 bases. Germline CDR1 and CDR2: MNHEY and SMNVEV (reference sequence). V shed 4 bases, J shed 4 bases, and the junction held 3 bases outside the gene matches. This CDR3 has 15 amino acids. The CDR3 region has the DNA TGTGCCAGCAGTTCGTGGACAGGGGGCACCGGGGAGCTGTTTTTT. Its translation: CASSSWTGGTGELFF.

The rearrangement uses TRBV7-6 and TRBJ2-3; 10 bases align to TRBD2. V shed 4 bases and J 5 bases; nucleotides not matched to a gene: 6. CDR1 is SGHVS and CDR2 is FNYEAQ in the germline V gene. This CDR3 contains 15 residues. This CDR3 is CASSSLAGEGDTQYF. In DNA, the CDR3 is TGTGCCAGCAGCTCTCTAGCGGGAGAAGGAGATACGCAGTATTTT.

The chain couples TRBV19 to TRBJ2-7; maybe TRBD2 (5 bases). Germline CDR1 is LNHDA and CDR2 is SQIVND (reference sequence). V shed 5 bases and J shed 12 bases, with 20 bases lying between them. This CDR3 spans 13 amino acids. The CDR3: CASSPQNGVRLYF. The CDR3 bases are TGTGCCAGTAGTCCACAAAACGGGGTGCGACTGTACTTC.

This clone was picked up a small number of times. This chain connects TRBV29-1 to TRBJ2-1, with TRBD2 as a possible D gene (5 bases). The germline gives CDR1 SQVTM, CDR2 ANQGSEA. The ends were cut back, 0 bases at V and 0 bases at J, with 21 bases in the middle. This CDR3 has 19 amino acids. CDR3 in DNA: TGCAGCGTTGAAGATAGGGCGGGCACACGCCCGAGCTCCTACAATGAGCAGTTCTTC. This codes for CSVEDRAGTRPSSYNEQFF.

The chain employs TRBV7-9 and TRBJ2-3, with D uncertain. CDR1 and CDR2 (germline): SEHNR, FQNEAQ (reference sequence). The CDR3 consists of 13 residues. V was cut by 5 bases and J by 4 bases, with 10 bases left in between. The CDR3 nucleotides are TGTGCCAGCAGCCCCCGAGTGGCAGATACGCAGTATTTT. It is translated as CASSPRVADTQYF.

V and J are TRBV27 and TRBJ1-1; D remains unclear. Trimming left V 2 bases short and J 1 base short, with 5 bases between. Germline CDR1 and CDR2: MNHEY and SMNVEV (reference sequence). This CDR3 is built from 13 residues. The CDR3 bases are TGTGCCAGCAGTTTAGGGCGGAACACTGAAGCTTTCTTT. The encoded protein is CASSLGRNTEAFF.

V and J are TRBV7-9 and TRBJ2-1, with 8 nucleotides matching TRBD2. Germline CDR1 and CDR2: SEHNR and FQNEAQ (reference sequence). The CDR3 has 14 amino acids. The J segment lost 3 bases and the V segment lost 5 bases, leaving 3 bases of the junction unmatched. CDR3 loop: CASSAGGNYNEQFF. The CDR3 nucleotides are TGTGCCAGCAGCGCGGGGGGTAACTACAATGAGCAGTTCTTC. Full variable domain (missing parts from reference TRBV7-9 and TRBJ2-1): DTGVSQNPRHKITKRGQNVTFRCDPISEHNRLYWYRQTLGQGPEFLTYFQNEAQLEKSRLLSDRFSAERPKGSFSTLEIQRTEQGDSAMYLCASSAGGNYNEQFFGPGTRLTVL.

The chain carries TRBV6-5 and TRBJ2-7, with 8 positions matching TRBD2. CDR3 size: 15 residues. J was trimmed by 5 bases and V by 2 bases; bases with no gene match: 8. CDR1 is MNHEY and CDR2 is SVGAGI in the germline V gene. This chain's CDR3 is CASSYTSGLEDEQYF. For the CDR3, the DNA is TGTGCCAGCAGTTACACTAGCGGCCTAGAGGACGAGCAGTACTTC.

V is TRBV4-1 and J is TRBJ2-1, with D maybe TRBD2 (6 bases). The V gene's germline CDR1 is MGHRA and CDR2 YSYEKL. This CDR3 has 14 amino acids. The V end lost 5 bases, the J end lost 5 bases, and 13 bases lay between the germline ends. CDR3 loop: CASSGRDGNNEQFF. CDR3 nucleotide sequence: TGCGCCAGCAGCGGGCGGGACGGAAACAATGAGCAGTTCTTC.

The chain links TRBV27 to TRBJ1-1; maybe TRBD1 (5 bases). The CDR3 totals 11 residues. The V gene's germline CDR1 is MNHEY and CDR2 SMNVEV (reference sequence). V shed 9 bases and J shed 4 bases, with 9 bases lying between them. The CDR3 nucleotides read TGTGCCAGTCAGGGCGGCACTGAAGCTTTCTTT. The encoded protein is CASQGGTEAFF.

The genes are TRBV2 and TRBJ2-5, with 9 bases aligning to TRBD2. CDR1 and CDR2 from the germline V gene are SNHLY and FYNNEI. CDR3 length: 16 amino acids. The trim removed 5 bases at V and 1 base at J, leaving 8 bases unmatched. The DNA of the CDR3 is TGTGCCAGCAGTCTTAATAGCGGGGGTTTCCAAGAGACCCAGTACTTC. This translates into CASSLNSGGFQETQYF.

V gene TRBV6-5 combines with J gene TRBJ2-5, with 7 bases identical to TRBD1. CDR1 is MNHEY, CDR2 SVGAGI, per germline. The CDR3 has 16 amino acids. The trim removed 1 base at V and 5 bases at J, leaving 10 bases unmatched. This chain's CDR3 is CASSYFDRAQFETQYF. CDR3 nucleotide sequence: TGTGCCAGCAGTTACTTTGACAGGGCGCAGTTCGAGACCCAGTACTTC.